Included here is one TCR beta chain sequence, with context. Its target is unknown. This record belongs to a study of cytomegalovirus exposure and HLA in healthy donors. In germline, CDR1 is MNHEY, CDR2 SMNVEV (reference sequence). This CDR3 has 14 amino acids. V shed 5 bases and J shed 1 base, with 11 bases lying between them. 13 Jbeta primers and 60 Vbeta primers were used for the PCR. The repertoire was sequenced with immunoSEQ multiplex PCR; TCRdb's copy has only in-frame clones and lacks some. Altogether 76,000 or so clones are present, around 80% being singletons, with the ten largest covering 2.5%. General study results and limits: Per published reports, the classifier diagnosed cytomegalovirus status with high specificity and sensitivity. The records held CMV serostatus as the only immune exposure information. TCR association rates varied by HLA locus in a later analysis, with DRB1 highest and HLA-C lowest. Analysis was performed later, and it showed HLA-associated TCR beta chains to be more clonally expanded than equally common others.

The chain carries TRBV27 and TRBJ1-1, with D unresolved. This clonotype was sampled from a man aged 25 to 40 in good health and CMV-seronegative. Sequencing was done on a sample of PBMCs. The CDR3 DNA reads TGTGCCAGCAGTCCCACTTCGGGGAACACTGAAGCTTTCTTT. Translation gives CASSPTSGNTEAFF.